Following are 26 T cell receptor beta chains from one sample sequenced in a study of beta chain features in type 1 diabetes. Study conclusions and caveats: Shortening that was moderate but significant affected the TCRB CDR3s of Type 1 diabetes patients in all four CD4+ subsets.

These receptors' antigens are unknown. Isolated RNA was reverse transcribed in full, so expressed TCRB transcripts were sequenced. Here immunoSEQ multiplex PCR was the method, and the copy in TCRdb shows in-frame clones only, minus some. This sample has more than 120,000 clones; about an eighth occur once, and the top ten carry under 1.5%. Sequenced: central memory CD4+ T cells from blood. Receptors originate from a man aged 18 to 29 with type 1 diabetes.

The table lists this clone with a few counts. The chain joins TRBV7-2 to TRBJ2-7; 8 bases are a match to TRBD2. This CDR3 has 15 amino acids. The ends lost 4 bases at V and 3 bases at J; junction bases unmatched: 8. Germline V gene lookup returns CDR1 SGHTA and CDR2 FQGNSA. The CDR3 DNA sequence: TGTGCCAGCAGCTCGTACGCTCGGGGGGGCTACGAGCAGTACTTC. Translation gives CASSSYARGGYEQYF.

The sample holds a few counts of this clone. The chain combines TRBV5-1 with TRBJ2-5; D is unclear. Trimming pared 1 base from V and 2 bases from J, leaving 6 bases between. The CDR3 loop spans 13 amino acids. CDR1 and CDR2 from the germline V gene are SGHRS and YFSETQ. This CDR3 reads CASSLPPQETQYF. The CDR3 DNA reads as TGCGCCAGCAGCTTGCCTCCTCAAGAGACCCAGTACTTC. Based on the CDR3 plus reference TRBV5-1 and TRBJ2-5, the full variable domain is KAGVTQTPRYLIKTRGQQVTLSCSPISGHRSVSWYQQTPGQGLQFLFEYFSETQRNKGNFPGRFSGRQFSNSRSEMNVSTLELGDSALYLCASSLPPQETQYFGPGTRLLVL.

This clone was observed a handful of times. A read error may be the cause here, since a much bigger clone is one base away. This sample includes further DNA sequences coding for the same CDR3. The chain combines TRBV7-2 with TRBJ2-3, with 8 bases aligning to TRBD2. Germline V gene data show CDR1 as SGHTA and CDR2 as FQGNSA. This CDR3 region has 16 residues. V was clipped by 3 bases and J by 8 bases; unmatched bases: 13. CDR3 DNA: TGTGCCAGCAGCTTCCAAAAAGCGGGGGTGGGGGGTACGCAGTATTTT. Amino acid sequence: CASSFQKAGVGGTQYF.

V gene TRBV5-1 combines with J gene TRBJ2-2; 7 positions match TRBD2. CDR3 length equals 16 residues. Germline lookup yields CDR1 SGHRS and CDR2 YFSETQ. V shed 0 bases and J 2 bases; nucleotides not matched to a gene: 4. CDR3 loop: CASSLALAANTGELFF. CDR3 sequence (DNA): TGCGCCAGCAGCTTGGCCCTAGCGGCAAACACCGGGGAGCTGTTTTTT.

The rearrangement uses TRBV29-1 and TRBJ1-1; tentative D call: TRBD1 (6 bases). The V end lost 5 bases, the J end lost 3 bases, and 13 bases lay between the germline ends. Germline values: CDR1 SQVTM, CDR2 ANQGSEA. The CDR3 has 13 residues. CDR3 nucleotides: TGCAGCGTTCTGAGACAGGAGGACACTGAAGCTTTCTTT. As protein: CSVLRQEDTEAFF.

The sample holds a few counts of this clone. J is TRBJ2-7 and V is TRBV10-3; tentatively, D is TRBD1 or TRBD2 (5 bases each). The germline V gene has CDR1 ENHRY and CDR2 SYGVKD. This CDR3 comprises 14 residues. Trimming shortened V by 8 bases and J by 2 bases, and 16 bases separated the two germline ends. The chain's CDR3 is CAIRTGTTAYEQYF. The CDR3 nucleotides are TGTGCCATCCGGACCGGGACCACGGCCTACGAGCAGTACTTC.

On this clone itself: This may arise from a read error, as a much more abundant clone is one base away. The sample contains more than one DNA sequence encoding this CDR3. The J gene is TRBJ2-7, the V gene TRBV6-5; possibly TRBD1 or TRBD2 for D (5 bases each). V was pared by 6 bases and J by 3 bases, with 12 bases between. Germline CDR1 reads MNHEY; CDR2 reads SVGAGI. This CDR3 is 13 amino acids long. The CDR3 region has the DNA TGTGCCAGCAGCCGGGACGCTGACTACGAGCAGTACTTC. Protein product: CASSRDADYEQYF.

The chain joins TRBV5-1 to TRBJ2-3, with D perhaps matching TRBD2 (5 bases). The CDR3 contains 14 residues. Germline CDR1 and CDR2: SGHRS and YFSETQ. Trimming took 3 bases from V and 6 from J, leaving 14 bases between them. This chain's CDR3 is CASSWASSVDTQYF. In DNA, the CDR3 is TGCGCCAGCAGCTGGGCGAGTAGCGTGGATACGCAGTATTTT.

CDR3 nucleotide sequence: TGTGCCAGCAGCTCCGGACAGGGCACTGAAGCTTTCTTT. Translating it yields CASSSGQGTEAFF. The V gene is TRBV11-2, the J gene TRBJ1-1, with 8 nucleotides matching TRBD1. Germline assignment: CDR1 SGHAT and CDR2 FQNNGV. There are 13 residues in the CDR3. Losses at the gene ends were 4 bases for V and 4 bases for J; bases not matched to a gene: 2.

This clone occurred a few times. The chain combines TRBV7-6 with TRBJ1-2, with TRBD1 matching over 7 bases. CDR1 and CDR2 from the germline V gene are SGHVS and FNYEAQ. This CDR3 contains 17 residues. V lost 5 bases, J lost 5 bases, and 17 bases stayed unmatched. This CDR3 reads CASSQAPEQGLIYGYTF. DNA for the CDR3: TGTGCCAGCAGCCAGGCGCCCGAACAGGGGCTTATTTATGGCTACACCTTC.

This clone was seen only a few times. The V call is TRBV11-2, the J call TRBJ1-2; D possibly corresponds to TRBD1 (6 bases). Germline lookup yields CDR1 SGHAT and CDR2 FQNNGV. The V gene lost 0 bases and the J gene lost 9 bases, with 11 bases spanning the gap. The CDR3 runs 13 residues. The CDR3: CASSLDGTMSYTF. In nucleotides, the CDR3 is TGTGCCAGCAGCTTAGACGGGACAATGAGCTACACCTTC.

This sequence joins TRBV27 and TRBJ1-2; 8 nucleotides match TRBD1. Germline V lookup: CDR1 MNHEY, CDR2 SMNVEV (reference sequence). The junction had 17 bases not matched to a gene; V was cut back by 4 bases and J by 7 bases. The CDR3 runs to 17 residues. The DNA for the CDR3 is TGTGCCAGCAGTTCGTCTCAAACAGGGGGGTCTATAGTTGGCTACACCTTC. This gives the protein CASSSSQTGGSIVGYTF.

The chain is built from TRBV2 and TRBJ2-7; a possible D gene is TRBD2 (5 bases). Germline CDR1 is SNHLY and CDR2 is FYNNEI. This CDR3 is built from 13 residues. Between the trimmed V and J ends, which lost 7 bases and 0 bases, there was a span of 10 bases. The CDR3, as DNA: TGTGCCAGCATTCCGGGAAACTCCTACGAGCAGTACTTC. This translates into CASIPGNSYEQYF.

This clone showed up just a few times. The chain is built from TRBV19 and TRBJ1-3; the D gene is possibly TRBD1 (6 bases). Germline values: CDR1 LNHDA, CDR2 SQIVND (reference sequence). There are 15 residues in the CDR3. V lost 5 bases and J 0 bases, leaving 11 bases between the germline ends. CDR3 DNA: TGTGCCAGTAGTCTTCAGGGGACCTCTGGAAACACCATATATTTT. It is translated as CASSLQGTSGNTIYF. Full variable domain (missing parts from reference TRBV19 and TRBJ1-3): DGGITQSPKYLFRKEGQNVTLSCEQNLNHDAMYWYRQDPGQGLRLIYYSQIVNDFQKGDIAEGYSVSREKKESFPLTVTSAQKNPTAFYLCASSLQGTSGNTIYFGEGSWLTVV.

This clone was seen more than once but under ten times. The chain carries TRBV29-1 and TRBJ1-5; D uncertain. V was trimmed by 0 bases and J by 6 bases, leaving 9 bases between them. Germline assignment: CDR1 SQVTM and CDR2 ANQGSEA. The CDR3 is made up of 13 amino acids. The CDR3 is CSVEDSVGQPQHF. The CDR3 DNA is TGCAGCGTTGAAGATTCGGTAGGTCAGCCCCAGCATTTT.

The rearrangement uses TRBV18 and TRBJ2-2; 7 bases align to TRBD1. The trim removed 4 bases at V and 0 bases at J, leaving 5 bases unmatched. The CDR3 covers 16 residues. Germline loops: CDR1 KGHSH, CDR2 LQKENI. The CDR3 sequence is CASSRQTGTNTGELFF. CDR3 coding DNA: TGTGCCAGCTCACGCCAGACAGGGACGAACACCGGGGAGCTGTTTTTT. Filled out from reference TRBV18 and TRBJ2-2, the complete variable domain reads NAGVMQNPRHLVRRRGQEARLRCSPMKGHSHVYWYRQLPEEGLKFMVYLQKENIIDESGMPKERFSAEFPKEGPSILRIQQVVRGDSAAYFCASSRQTGTNTGELFFGEGSRLTVL.

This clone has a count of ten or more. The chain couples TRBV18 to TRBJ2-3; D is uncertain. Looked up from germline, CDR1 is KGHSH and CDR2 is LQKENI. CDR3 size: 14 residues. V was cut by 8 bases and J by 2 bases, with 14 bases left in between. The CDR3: CASTSMPITDTQYF. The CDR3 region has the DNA TGTGCCAGCACCTCGATGCCGATCACAGATACGCAGTATTTT.

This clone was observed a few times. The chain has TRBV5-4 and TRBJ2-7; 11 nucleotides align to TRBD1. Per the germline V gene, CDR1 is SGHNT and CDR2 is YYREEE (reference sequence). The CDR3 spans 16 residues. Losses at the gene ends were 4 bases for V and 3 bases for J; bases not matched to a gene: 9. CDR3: CASSPPGDRGFYEQYF. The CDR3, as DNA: TGTGCCAGCAGCCCCCCGGGGGACAGGGGGTTCTACGAGCAGTACTTC.

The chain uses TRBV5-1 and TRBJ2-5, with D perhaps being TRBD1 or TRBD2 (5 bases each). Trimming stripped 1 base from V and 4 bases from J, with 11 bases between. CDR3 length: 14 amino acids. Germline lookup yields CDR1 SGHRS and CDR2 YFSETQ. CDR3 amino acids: CASSLLGVGETQYF. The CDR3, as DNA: TGCGCCAGCAGCTTGCTGGGGGTCGGAGAGACCCAGTACTTC.

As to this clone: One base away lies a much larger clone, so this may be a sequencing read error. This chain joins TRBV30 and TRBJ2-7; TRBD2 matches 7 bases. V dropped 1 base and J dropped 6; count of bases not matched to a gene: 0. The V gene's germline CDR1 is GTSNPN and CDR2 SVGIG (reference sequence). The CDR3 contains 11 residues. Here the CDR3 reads CAWSGGGEQYF. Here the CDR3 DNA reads TGTGCCTGGAGTGGCGGGGGCGAGCAGTACTTC.

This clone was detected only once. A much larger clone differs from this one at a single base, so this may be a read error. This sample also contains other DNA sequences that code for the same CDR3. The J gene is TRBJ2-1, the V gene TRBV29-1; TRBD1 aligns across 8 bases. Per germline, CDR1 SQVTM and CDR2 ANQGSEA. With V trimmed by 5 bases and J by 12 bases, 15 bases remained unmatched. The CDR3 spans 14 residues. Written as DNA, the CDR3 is TGCAGCGTTTCCCGACAGGGGCCTGACGGGGGGCAGTTCTTC. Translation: CSVSRQGPDGGQFF.

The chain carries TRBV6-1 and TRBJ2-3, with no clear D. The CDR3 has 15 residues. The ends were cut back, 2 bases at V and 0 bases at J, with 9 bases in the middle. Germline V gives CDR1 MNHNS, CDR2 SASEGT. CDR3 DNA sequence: TGTGCCAGCAGTGAACTACTGACTAGCACAGATACGCAGTATTTT. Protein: CASSELLTSTDTQYF.

In DNA form, the CDR3 reads TGTGCCAGCAGCCGAGCCGGGACGGGGAACACTGAAGCTTTCTTT. Its protein product is CASSRAGTGNTEAFF. The gene calls are TRBV7-9 and TRBJ1-1, with D perhaps matching TRBD1 (5 bases). This CDR3 spans 15 amino acids. V was clipped by 5 bases and J by 1 base, with 14 bases between them. Germline V gene sequence: CDR1 SEHNR, CDR2 FQNEAQ (reference sequence).

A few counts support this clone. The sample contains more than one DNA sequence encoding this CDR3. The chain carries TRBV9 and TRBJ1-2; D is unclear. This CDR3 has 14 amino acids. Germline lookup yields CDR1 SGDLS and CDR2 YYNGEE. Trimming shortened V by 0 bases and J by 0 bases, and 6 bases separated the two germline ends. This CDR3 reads CASSVGAANYGYTF. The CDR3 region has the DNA TGTGCCAGCAGCGTAGGCGCCGCTAACTATGGCTACACCTTC.

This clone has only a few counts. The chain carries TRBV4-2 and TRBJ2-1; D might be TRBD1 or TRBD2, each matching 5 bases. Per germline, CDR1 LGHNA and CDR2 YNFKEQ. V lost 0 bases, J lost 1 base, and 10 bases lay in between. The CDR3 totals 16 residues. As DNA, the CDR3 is TGTGCCAGCAGCCAAGATGGGGCGGGTTCCTACAATGAGCAGTTCTTC. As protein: CASSQDGAGSYNEQFF.

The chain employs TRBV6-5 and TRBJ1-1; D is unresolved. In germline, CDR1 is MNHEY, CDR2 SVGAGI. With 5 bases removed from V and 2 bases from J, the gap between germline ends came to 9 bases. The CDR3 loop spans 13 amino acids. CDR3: CASSALANTEAFF. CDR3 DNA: TGTGCCAGCAGTGCCTTAGCTAACACTGAAGCTTTCTTT.